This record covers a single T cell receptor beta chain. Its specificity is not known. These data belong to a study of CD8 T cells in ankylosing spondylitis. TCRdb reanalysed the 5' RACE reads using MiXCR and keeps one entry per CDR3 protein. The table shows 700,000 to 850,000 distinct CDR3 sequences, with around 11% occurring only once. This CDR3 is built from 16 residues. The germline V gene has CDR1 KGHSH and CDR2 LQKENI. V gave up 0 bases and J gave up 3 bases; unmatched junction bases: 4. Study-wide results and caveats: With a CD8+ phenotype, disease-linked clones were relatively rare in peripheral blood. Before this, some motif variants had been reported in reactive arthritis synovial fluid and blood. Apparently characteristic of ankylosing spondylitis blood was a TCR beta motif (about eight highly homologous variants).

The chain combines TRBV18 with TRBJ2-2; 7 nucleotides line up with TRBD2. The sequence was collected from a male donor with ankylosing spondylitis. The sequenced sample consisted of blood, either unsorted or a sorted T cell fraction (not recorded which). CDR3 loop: CASSPPSAGDTGELFF. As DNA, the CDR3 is TGTGCCAGCTCACCACCCTCGGCGGGAGACACCGGGGAGCTGTTTTTT.